This T cell receptor (beta chain) was documented in a study of blood T cell repertoires in COVID-19. Turning to the study itself: Acute and convalescent COVID-19 specimens originated in the United States, Italy and Spain. In each case, the material was cDNA or gDNA derived from T cells, B-cell-depleted T cells, or PBMCs.

Original methodology: How many nucleated cells were present was estimated from reference gene primer amplification. Method: immunoSEQ multiplex PCR; TCRdb's copy keeps in-frame clones and lacks some. V, J and clone size reflect that table, while D and trimming were determined from the DNA. The table includes fewer than 75,000 clones, about 86% detected once. Germline values: CDR1 SGHTA, CDR2 FQGTGA. The CDR3 contains 18 residues. J was trimmed by 3 bases and V by 2 bases; bases with no gene match: 8. V usage is TRBV7-3 and J usage is TRBJ2-1; 12 nucleotides agree with TRBD1. The sample taken for sequencing was peripheral blood. The TCR sequence derives from a man in his forties or fifties with active COVID-19. The CDR3 nucleotides are TGTGCCAGCAGCTTATACGGGACAGGGGGCTCTAACTACAATGAGCAGTTCTTC. Encoded protein: CASSLYGTGGSNYNEQFF.